Below are 20 T cell receptor beta chains sequenced from a single sample in a study of spatial heterogeneity in lung cancer. The time point denotes: blood at routine non-recurrence follow-up after resection. Whole RNA was taken from tumor, nontumor lung or frozen PBMC; it was then sequenced unsorted. TCRdb ran MiXCR on the 5' RACE reads and lists one entry per CDR3 protein. Here the sample spans about 52,000 distinct CDR3 sequences, around 7% being singletons. This specimen was PBMCs, taken at follow-up. These receptors were taken from a female donor with early-stage non-small cell lung cancer.

This clonotype showed up many times. V usage is TRBV2 and J usage is TRBJ1-6, with 7 nucleotides matching TRBD1. Trimming at V came to 2 bases and at J to 8 bases, leaving 6 bases not matched to a gene. The V gene's germline CDR1 is SNHLY and CDR2 FYNNEI. This CDR3 has 15 residues. The CDR3 protein is CASSEKRQGDSPLHF. The CDR3 bases are TGTGCCAGCAGTGAAAAGAGGCAGGGGGATTCACCCCTCCACTTT.

V usage is TRBV25-1 and J usage is TRBJ1-3; D unresolved. V gave up 4 bases and J gave up 4 bases, with 17 bases separating them. CDR3 length: 16 residues. Germline lookup yields CDR1 MGHDK and CDR2 SYGVNS. CDR3 DNA sequence: TGTGCCAGCAGTGGTCCCGGGATGTCGAACGGAAACACCATATATTTT. Translating gives CASSGPGMSNGNTIYF.

This clonotype appeared a few times. This chain connects TRBV3-1 to TRBJ2-7, with 11 bases identical to TRBD1. This CDR3 contains 16 residues. After removal of 0 bases from V and 3 bases from J, the junction contained 4 bases not matched to a gene. Germline V gene sequence: CDR1 LGHDT, CDR2 YNNKEL (reference sequence). The CDR3 is CASSQDWTGGFYEQYF. The CDR3 DNA sequence: TGTGCCAGCAGCCAAGATTGGACAGGGGGCTTCTACGAGCAGTACTTC.

This clonotype was detected a few times. The rearrangement joins TRBV12-3 or TRBV12-4 to TRBJ1-2, with unresolved D. V was pared by 6 bases and J by 8 bases, with 16 bases between. The CDR3 spans 13 residues. Here the CDR3 reads CASSLGNGGGYTF. DNA for the CDR3: TGTGCCAGCAGCTTGGGAAACGGAGGGGGCTACACCTTC.

This clonotype was seen ten or more times. J is TRBJ1-5 and V is TRBV6-1; D is perhaps TRBD1 (5 bases). The CDR3 has 15 amino acids. V shed 0 bases and J shed 1 base, with 7 bases lying between them. Germline CDR1 and CDR2: MNHNS and SASEGT. CDR3 DNA sequence: TGTGCCAGCAGTGAAGCGTGGGGGAGCAATCAGCCCCAGCATTTT. Amino acids: CASSEAWGSNQPQHF.

This clonotype was counted a few times. The CDR3 sequence is CATSDGGAGDQPQHF. The CDR3 DNA reads TGTGCCACCAGTGATGGAGGGGCAGGTGATCAGCCCCAGCATTTT. The rearrangement joins TRBV24-1 to TRBJ1-5; D possibly corresponds to TRBD1 (5 bases). The CDR3 loop spans 15 amino acids. The V and J ends lost 3 bases and 5 bases respectively, with 13 bases between them. Per germline, CDR1 KGHDR and CDR2 SFDVKD.

This clonotype was seen many times. V usage is TRBV7-9 and J usage is TRBJ2-1, with 7 bases fitting TRBD2. With V trimmed by 3 bases and J by 3 bases, 5 bases remained unmatched. The CDR3 contains 15 residues. Germline V lookup: CDR1 SEHNR, CDR2 FQNEAQ (reference sequence). In DNA, the CDR3 is TGTGCCAGCAGCTTCGCCGGCGGGAGCTACAATGAGCAGTTCTTC. Protein sequence: CASSFAGGSYNEQFF.

V is TRBV20-1 and J is TRBJ2-2; 8 bases agree with TRBD2. The CDR3 loop spans 14 amino acids. Losses at the gene ends were 8 bases for V and 6 bases for J; bases not matched to a gene: 11. Germline V gives CDR1 DFQATT, CDR2 SNEGSKA (reference sequence). Here the CDR3 reads CSSSSGGTAGELFF. The CDR3 DNA reads as TGCAGTTCGTCCAGCGGGGGCACTGCCGGGGAGCTGTTTTTT.

The chain couples TRBV4-1 to TRBJ1-4; D not resolved. Between the trimmed V and J ends, which lost 4 bases and 5 bases, there was a span of 20 bases. This CDR3 spans 17 amino acids. Per germline, CDR1 MGHRA and CDR2 YSYEKL. This chain's CDR3 is CASSPTVFAARNEKLFF. CDR3 in DNA: TGCGCCAGCAGCCCAACGGTCTTCGCAGCACGGAATGAAAAACTGTTTTTT.

This clonotype was found many times. The chain combines TRBV10-3 with TRBJ2-1, with unresolved D. The CDR3 runs 14 residues. Germline V gene lookup returns CDR1 ENHRY and CDR2 SYGVKD. V shed 0 bases and J shed 6 bases, with 9 bases lying between them. The CDR3 is CAISESKRVNEQFF. In DNA, the CDR3 is TGTGCCATCAGTGAGTCGAAAAGGGTCAATGAGCAGTTCTTC.

The sample holds many counts of this clonotype. The chain has TRBV11-2 and TRBJ2-3, with D hard to call. V lost 3 bases, J lost 3 bases, and 16 bases lay in between. This CDR3 is built from 16 residues. Germline-derived CDR1 and CDR2 are SGHAT and FQNNGV. The CDR3: CASSFDLSPVTDTQYF. The CDR3 nucleotides are TGTGCCAGCAGCTTCGACCTTTCCCCGGTGACAGATACGCAGTATTTT.

The J gene is TRBJ2-1, the V gene TRBV6-5; 10 nucleotides line up with TRBD2. The CDR3 runs 15 residues. The V gene end was trimmed by 6 bases and the J gene end by 0 bases; junction bases not matched to a gene: 2. CDR1 is MNHEY, CDR2 SVGAGI, per germline. CDR3 nucleotide sequence: TGTGCCAGCAGCCCTAGCGGGGGCTCCTACAATGAGCAGTTCTTC. It encodes CASSPSGGSYNEQFF.

This clonotype was detected a few times. The chain links TRBV6-6 to TRBJ2-1; 7 bases map to TRBD2. The junction had 6 bases not matched to a gene; V was cut back by 7 bases and J by 3 bases. CDR1 is MNHNY and CDR2 is SVGAGI in the germline V gene (reference sequence). The CDR3 covers 14 residues. The CDR3 loop is CASTAGSFYNEQFF. The DNA for the CDR3 is TGTGCCAGCACAGCGGGGTCTTTCTACAATGAGCAGTTCTTC.

This clonotype was seen repeatedly, ten times or more. This chain links TRBV6-2 or TRBV6-3 with TRBJ1-5, with 8 bases that match TRBD1. Germline V lookup: CDR1 MNHEY, CDR2 SVGEGT. J gave up 8 bases and V 4 bases, and 7 bases lay outside the gene matches. The CDR3 is made up of 14 amino acids. CDR3 in DNA: TGTGCCAGCAGTTTAAACAGGGGGTTAAAGCCCCAGCATTTT. Residues: CASSLNRGLKPQHF.

Ten or more counts support this clonotype. J is TRBJ2-1 and V is TRBV5-1, with 8 bases identical to TRBD2. Looked up from germline, CDR1 is SGHRS and CDR2 is YFSETQ. CDR3 length equals 13 residues. V trimming: 5 bases; J trimming: 6 bases; junction bases outside the gene matches: 4. The CDR3 DNA sequence: TGCGCCAGCAGTCCCGGGGGGGTCAATGAGCAGTTCTTC. It yields the protein CASSPGGVNEQFF.

This clonotype was counted ten times or more. This rearrangement joins TRBV2 to TRBJ1-5, with D possibly TRBD1 on 5 matching bases. The germline V gene has CDR1 SNHLY and CDR2 FYNNEI. The CDR3 spans 14 residues. Trimming cost V 2 bases and J 6 bases, with 11 bases left between them. Here the CDR3 reads CASSEPKGTQPQHF. DNA for the CDR3: TGTGCCAGCAGTGAACCCAAAGGGACTCAGCCCCAGCATTTT.

This clonotype appeared a few times. The chain combines TRBV11-2 with TRBJ1-5; D not certain. This CDR3 spans 15 amino acids. The germline V gene encodes CDR1 SGHAT and CDR2 FQNNGV. V lost 8 bases and J lost 0, with 14 bases in between. CDR3 sequence: CASPKVGYSNQPQHF. Here the CDR3 DNA reads TGTGCCAGCCCGAAAGTGGGCTATAGCAATCAGCCCCAGCATTTT.

This clonotype was observed a handful of times. The J gene is TRBJ1-5, the V gene TRBV20-1; D possibly corresponds to TRBD1 (5 bases). V was shortened by 6 bases and J by 1 base, with 13 bases between the two germline ends. The length of the CDR3 is 14 residues. Germline V gene data show CDR1 as DFQATT and CDR2 as SNEGSKA (reference sequence). The CDR3 sequence is CSATDGTSNQPQHF. The CDR3, as DNA: TGCAGTGCAACGGACGGGACGAGCAATCAGCCCCAGCATTTT.

This clonotype occurred many times. The CDR3 DNA is TGTGCCAGCAGCCAAGCGGGGGGGACCCAGAAAGCTTTCTTT. It is translated as CASSQAGGTQKAFF. This sequence joins TRBV14 and TRBJ1-1; TRBD1 is a possible D gene (5 bases). V lost 1 base and J 9 bases, leaving 15 bases between the germline ends. This CDR3 has 14 amino acids. Germline CDR1 and CDR2: SGHDN and FVKESK.

The chain links TRBV6-2 or TRBV6-3 to TRBJ1-2, with 9 bases that match TRBD1. Trimming removed 5 bases from V and 2 bases from J; junction bases left unmatched: 3. The germline V gene has CDR1 MNHEY and CDR2 SVGEGT. The CDR3 covers 14 residues. CDR3 residues: CASSGGQGNYGYTF. Written as DNA, the CDR3 is TGTGCCAGCAGTGGCGGACAGGGGAACTATGGCTACACCTTC.